The 13 T cell receptor beta chains given below trace back to one sample, sequenced in a study of T cell responses to AZD1222 COVID-19 vaccine. Method: immunoSEQ multiplex PCR; TCRdb's copy keeps in-frame clones and lacks some. The sample has 120,000 or so clones, approximately 90% seen once. Specimen: peripheral blood, collected on day 0 of MenACWY control vaccination. The origin of the receptors is an adult in good health.

This sequence joins TRBV5-4 and TRBJ1-2; the D is unclear. Deletions cut 0 bases from V and 0 bases from J, with 9 bases between. Germline lookup yields CDR1 SGHNT and CDR2 YYREEE (reference sequence). There are 15 residues in the CDR3. Here the CDR3 DNA reads TGTGCCAGCAGCTTGGGGGGAGGCACTAACTATGGCTACACCTTC. It specifies CASSLGGGTNYGYTF.

In DNA, the CDR3 is TGTGCCAGCCAACGAACAGGGACGCCTAATTCACCCCTCCACTTT. Amino acid sequence: CASQRTGTPNSPLHF. The V call is TRBV11-2, the J call TRBJ1-6, with D possibly being TRBD1 (6 bases). With 8 bases removed from V and 6 bases from J, the gap between germline ends came to 17 bases. Per the germline V gene, CDR1 is SGHAT and CDR2 is FQNNGV. The CDR3 spans 15 residues.

The chain uses TRBV7-6 and TRBJ2-7, with 7 bases matching TRBD1. This CDR3 region has 14 residues. Germline V lookup: CDR1 SGHVS, CDR2 FNYEAQ. The trim removed 4 bases at V and 0 bases at J, leaving 3 bases unmatched. CDR3 DNA: TGTGCCAGCAGCTACAGGGACAGCTCCTACGAGCAGTACTTC. This codes for CASSYRDSSYEQYF.

V is TRBV10-2 and J is TRBJ1-3; D is ambiguous. Germline V gene sequence: CDR1 WSHSY, CDR2 SAAADI. V lost 2 bases to trimming and J lost 3 bases, with 8 bases between them. The CDR3 contains 14 residues. This chain's CDR3 is CASSEPGNGNTIYF. Written as DNA, the CDR3 is TGCGCCAGCAGTGAGCCGGGGAATGGAAACACCATATATTTT.

This rearrangement joins TRBV11-3 to TRBJ2-3, with D possibly called TRBD1 or TRBD2 (6 bases each). Between the trimmed V and J ends, which lost 5 bases and 4 bases, there was a span of 10 bases. Per germline, CDR1 SGHNT and CDR2 YENEEA. The CDR3 runs to 13 residues. CDR3 sequence (DNA): TGTGCCAGCAGCCCAAGGGGGGCAGATACGCAGTATTTT. It specifies CASSPRGADTQYF.

The rearrangement uses TRBV9 and TRBJ2-1; 10 positions match TRBD2. The trim removed 0 bases at V and 3 bases at J, leaving 6 bases unmatched. The CDR3 length is 17 residues. CDR1 is SGDLS, CDR2 YYNGEE, per germline. Here the CDR3 reads CASSVVASGSIYNEQFF. DNA of the CDR3: TGTGCCAGCAGCGTAGTGGCTAGCGGGAGCATCTACAATGAGCAGTTCTTC.

The J gene is TRBJ2-3, the V gene TRBV19; no reliable D call. The CDR3 consists of 16 residues. The V end lost 4 bases, the J end lost 2 bases, and 16 bases lay between the germline ends. The V gene's germline CDR1 is LNHDA and CDR2 SQIVND (reference sequence). The CDR3 nucleotides are TGTGCCAGTAGTAGAACCCCCCAGCGTTACACAGATACGCAGTATTTT. Amino acid sequence: CASSRTPQRYTDTQYF.

This chain links TRBV4-2 with TRBJ1-5; tentatively, D is TRBD1 (5 bases). The germline CDR1 and CDR2 sequences are LGHNA and YNFKEQ. V was trimmed by 1 base and J by 2 bases, leaving 9 bases between them. This CDR3 is built from 15 residues. The CDR3 loop reads CASSQATGGNQPQHF. The CDR3 DNA reads TGTGCCAGCAGCCAAGCCACAGGAGGCAATCAGCCCCAGCATTTT.

The V gene is TRBV6-6, the J gene TRBJ1-1; D unresolved. The CDR3 consists of 14 residues. Germline CDR1 MNHNY, CDR2 SVGAGI (reference sequence). Between the trimmed V and J ends, which lost 2 bases and 1 base, there was a span of 8 bases. CDR3 DNA sequence: TGTGCCAGCAGTTACCCAGTTCAGAACACTGAAGCTTTCTTT. This translates into CASSYPVQNTEAFF.

The chain carries TRBV5-1 and TRBJ2-1; perhaps D is TRBD1 or TRBD2 (5 bases each). This CDR3 spans 14 amino acids. Germline CDR1 is SGHRS and CDR2 is YFSETQ. Trimming cost V 4 bases and J 6 bases, with 14 bases left between them. This chain's CDR3 is CASSPGTWANEQFF. The CDR3 DNA reads TGCGCCAGCAGCCCCGGGACCTGGGCCAATGAGCAGTTCTTC.

V is TRBV27 and J is TRBJ2-7, with D perhaps TRBD1 (6 bases). The CDR3 covers 15 residues. Germline CDR1 and CDR2: MNHEY and SMNVEV (reference sequence). V lost 6 bases and J 0 bases, leaving 15 bases between the germline ends. The CDR3 loop reads CASRDGAGVSYEQYF. The CDR3 DNA follows: TGTGCCAGCAGGGACGGGGCAGGGGTCTCCTACGAGCAGTACTTC.

The chain joins TRBV7-2 to TRBJ2-2; D might be TRBD1 or TRBD2, each matching 6 bases. V lost 5 bases and J lost 9, with 22 bases in between. From germline, CDR1 is SGHTA and CDR2 FQGNSA. The CDR3 extends over 16 amino acids. The CDR3 region is CASSQEGGVGGRELFF. CDR3 bases: TGTGCCAGCAGCCAGGAGGGGGGCGTAGGAGGGAGGGAGCTGTTTTTT.

The DNA of the CDR3 is TGTGCCAGCAGCCAAGATGGGGCCCTCGTCACAGATACGCAGTATTTT. Protein sequence: CASSQDGALVTDTQYF. J is TRBJ2-3 and V is TRBV3-1 (or the pseudogene TRBV3-2), with D possibly matching TRBD1 (5 bases). The CDR3 has 16 amino acids. Trimming removed 0 bases at V and 2 bases at J, with 12 bases between. Germline V gene lookup returns CDR1 LGHDT and CDR2 YNNKEL (reference sequence).